These T cell receptor beta chains were read from a single sample in a study of cytomegalovirus exposure and HLA in healthy donors. Repertoires were generated with immunoSEQ multiplex PCR, while TCRdb's copy carries only in-frame clones and drops some. The data contain 100,000 to 150,000 clones, almost 90% of them singletons. Source material: PBMCs. The origin of the receptors is a man in his thirties or forties in good health and CMV-seronegative. The CDR3 runs from the conserved cysteine through the conserved F or W. Each record gives: D gene, clone size, V gene, J gene, CDR3 DNA, CDR3 protein. The D gene is left open where the match is weak. For some rows the clone size is stated as once, few or many, or as a class when expanded; others skip it.

.	.	TRBV10-3	TRBJ2-7	TGTGCCATCAGTGAGTTACGGGACTACGAGCAGTACTTC	CAISELRDYEQYF
TRBD1	.	TRBV6-5	TRBJ1-5	TGTGCCAGCAGTCCTCAGGGGGCGCCCAATCAGCCCCAGCATTTT	CASSPQGAPNQPQHF
TRBD2	.	TRBV4-3	TRBJ2-1	TGCGCCAGCAGCCATTTACTAGCGGGGGTATCCTACAATGAGCAGTTCTTC	CASSHLLAGVSYNEQFF
.	.	TRBV30	TRBJ2-5	TGTGCCTGGAGTAACAAGGGGGGGGAGACCCAGTACTTC	CAWSNKGGETQYF
TRBD1	.	TRBV7-2	TRBJ2-2	TGTGCCAGCAGCTCCATACCGGGACAGGGAAACACCGGGGAGCTGTTTTTT	CASSSIPGQGNTGELFF
.	.	TRBV21-1	TRBJ2-3	TGTGCCAGCAATCCTTTCAGGGTGGATACGCAGTATTTT	CASNPFRVDTQYF
.	.	TRBV5-1	TRBJ2-1	TGCGCCAGCTCAGAAGCGGCTTCCTACAATGAGCAGTTCTTC	CASSEAASYNEQFF
TRBD1	few	TRBV15	TRBJ2-5	TGTGCCACCAGCAGAGGAGGGACAGGCCAAGAGACCCAGTACTTC	CATSRGGTGQETQYF
TRBD2	few	TRBV5-1	TRBJ2-7	TGCGCCAGCTGTAGGGAGGGGACCTACGAGCAGTACTTC	CASCREGTYEQYF
TRBD2	.	TRBV19	TRBJ2-1	TGTGCCAGTAGAAGCGGGAGTGGGGGATACAATGAGCAGTTCTTC	CASRSGSGGYNEQFF
.	.	TRBV14	TRBJ1-2	TGTGCCAGCAGCCAAGAGGGTCCAGGTTCCTCCTATGGCTACACCTTC	CASSQEGPGSSYGYTF
.	.	TRBV5-1	TRBJ1-1	TGCGCCAGCAGCTTGGGCGGGGGAGGTAGCACTGAAGCTTTCTTT	CASSLGGGGSTEAFF
.	.	TRBV30	TRBJ1-1	TGTGCCTGGGGTGCGAGGTCTGACACTGAAGCTTTCTTT	CAWGARSDTEAFF
TRBD2	.	TRBV6-6	TRBJ2-7	TGTGCCAGCAGTTACGGTTCCGCCGGGACTAGCTACGAGCAGTACTTC	CASSYGSAGTSYEQYF
.	.	TRBV7-2	TRBJ2-7	TGTGCCAGCAGCTTAGGGTTCGAATGGGGAGACGAGCAGTACTTC	CASSLGFEWGDEQYF
.	few	TRBV5-4	TRBJ2-7	TGTGCCAGCAGGCAGGGATTGGACTACGAGCAGTACTTC	CASRQGLDYEQYF
TRBD2	.	TRBV2	TRBJ2-4	TGTGCCAGCAGTGATATAGCGGGACGGGCCAAAAACATTCAGTACTTC	CASSDIAGRAKNIQYF
.	.	TRBV6-5	TRBJ1-2	TGTGCCAGCAGAGTCCCCGGAGCTGGGGGCTACACCTTC	CASRVPGAGGYTF
.	.	TRBV5-1	TRBJ2-3	TGCGCCAGCAGCTTGGCCGGAGCGGCCAGCACAGATACGCAGTATTTT	CASSLAGAASTDTQYF
.	once	TRBV29-1	TRBJ1-2	TGCAGCGTTGGCCCCAGGGAATATGGCTACACCTTC	CSVGPREYGYTF
.	.	TRBV27	TRBJ1-5	TGTGCCAGCAGTATAAGCAATCAGCCCCAGCATTTT	CASSISNQPQHF
.	.	TRBV30	TRBJ1-4	TGTGCGATTAACGGACCAAGGGGAAAACTGTTTTTT	CAINGPRGKLFF
TRBD1	.	TRBV15	TRBJ2-7	TGTGCCACCAGCAGAGACTATGGGACAGGGTTCTTCGAGCAGTACTTC	CATSRDYGTGFFEQYF
TRBD2	.	TRBV19	TRBJ2-1	TGTGCCAGTAGTATAGGTAGCGGGGCAAACAATGAGCAGTTCTTC	CASSIGSGANNEQFF
TRBD2	.	TRBV6-4	TRBJ2-1	TGTGCCAGCAGTGGGTCTAGCGGGAGCGATGAGCAGTTCTTC	CASSGSSGSDEQFF
TRBD2	.	TRBV7-2	TRBJ2-5	TGTGCCAGCAGCCTTGGACTAGCGGGGGACCAAGAGACCCAGTACTTC	CASSLGLAGDQETQYF
TRBD1	.	TRBV12-5	TRBJ1-2	TGTGCTAGTGGTTCCATCAGGGACAGGGGTTTAAAGGGCTACACCTTC	CASGSIRDRGLKGYTF
TRBD2	.	TRBV5-4	TRBJ2-5	TGTGCCAGCACCTTCCGCTCGGCGGGAGGGTTGAAAGAGACCCAGTACTTC	CASTFRSAGGLKETQYF